This T cell receptor beta chain was recorded in a study of blood T cell repertoires in COVID-19. As originally analysed: Scientists estimated how many nucleated cells there were by amplifying reference gene primers. Profiled with immunoSEQ multiplex PCR; TCRdb holds only in-frame clones, not every one. From that table come the V and J calls and clone size; the DNA was used to work out D and trimming. In the table there are about 130,000 clones, more than 75% of which are singletons. Germline V gene lookup returns CDR1 MDHEN and CDR2 SYDVKM. Trimming pared 2 bases from V and 4 bases from J, leaving 11 bases between. The CDR3 spans 15 residues.

The sample consisted of peripheral blood. The sequence was obtained from an older woman with COVID-19, enrolled during active disease. The chain carries TRBV28 and TRBJ1-4; D is undetermined. For the CDR3, the DNA is TGTGCCAGCAGTTTAGAGGGCAGGCTTAATGAAAAACTGTTTTTT. Translated, it gives CASSLEGRLNEKLFF.